Given below is one T cell receptor beta chain in context. Its antigen is as yet unknown. In TCRdb, the 5' RACE reads were re-called with MiXCR into one record per CDR3 protein. The sample has around 340,000 distinct CDR3 sequences, around 21% seen once. This entry belongs to a study of T-cell memory formation after mild COVID-19. The CDR3 covers 15 residues. The germline V gene encodes CDR1 SEHNR and CDR2 FQNEAQ (reference sequence). Trimming cost V 3 bases and J 7 bases, with 16 bases left between them. General study results and limits: There were some responding clones in pre-infection memory, which suggested that cross-reactive memory had joined.

The receptor comes from an adult woman who had mild COVID-19 (a few samples of this study predate the infection). Cell type and time point are not known. Sequences were obtained from PBMCs or a T cell subset sorted from them (not recorded which). This chain connects TRBV7-9 to TRBJ1-5; D remains ambiguous. CDR3 amino acids: CASSFSGEGGQPQHF. CDR3 DNA: TGTGCCAGCAGCTTTTCCGGGGAAGGAGGGCAGCCCCAGCATTTT. The full variable domain, rest sourced from reference TRBV7-9 and TRBJ1-5, is DTGVSQNPRHKITKRGQNVTFRCDPISEHNRLYWYRQTLGQGPEFLTYFQNEAQLEKSRLLSDRFSAERPKGSFSTLEIQRTEQGDSAMYLCASSFSGEGGQPQHFGDGTRLSIL.